A selection of T cell receptor beta chains follows, all from one sample in a study of blood T cells in healthy people across ages. MiXCR, applied by TCRdb to the 5' RACE reads, yields one record per CDR3 protein. Here the sample spans over a million distinct CDR3 sequences, roughly 43% being singletons. Sequencing input: blood. These receptors came from a woman aged 18-29 years in good health. CDR3s include the opening cysteine and the closing phenylalanine or tryptophan. Each record gives: V gene, clone size, D gene, CDR3 length, J gene, CDR3 DNA, CDR3 protein. D genes are given only for firm matches. The size entry is marked missing in some rows and otherwise reads once, few, many or a size class.

TRBV6-6,.,.,15,TRBJ1-2,TGTGCCAGCAGTTGGCAGTCGCAGCCTGACTATGGCTACACCTTC,CASSWQSQPDYGYTF
TRBV20-1,few,.,15,TRBJ2-3,TGCAGTGCTAGTTCTCAACAGTGGGGCAGTAATACGCAGTATTTT,CSASSQQWGSNTQYF
TRBV28,.,.,16,TRBJ1-6,TGTGCCAGCAGTTCCCCGACAGGCTCCTATAATTCACCCCTCCATTTT,CASSSPTGSYNSPLHF
TRBV5-1,few,TRBD1,14,TRBJ1-1,TGCGCCAGCAGGGTGAGACAGGGGGCAACTGAAGCTTTCTTT,CASRVRQGATEAFF
TRBV21-1,.,.,15,TRBJ1-5,TGTGCCAGCAGCAAATTTTTGCGGACAGCCCAGCCCCAGCATTTT,CASSKFLRTAQPQHF
TRBV5-1,few,.,14,TRBJ2-2,TGCGCCAGCCTAAGCGATCCGAACACCGGGGAGCTGTTTTTT,CASLSDPNTGELFF
TRBV4-1,few,.,15,TRBJ2-1,TGCGCCAGCAGCCAAAGGGACAACTCCTACAATGAGCAGTTCTTC,CASSQRDNSYNEQFF
TRBV5-1,.,TRBD1,15,TRBJ2-1,TGCGCCAGCAGCTTGGGGCTGACAGGGGTCAATGAGCAGTTCTTC,CASSLGLTGVNEQFF
TRBV20-1,many,.,13,TRBJ1-2,TGCAGTGCTTCCCGGGAAAGCCCCTATGGCTACACCTTC,CSASRESPYGYTF
TRBV30,.,.,14,TRBJ2-7,TGTGCCTGGAGTGGGGACTTCTCCTACAATGAGCAGTACTTC,CAWSGDFSYNEQYF
TRBV29-1,once,TRBD1,13,TRBJ2-7,TGCAGCGCACAGGGGACCTCCTACAATGAGCAGTACTTC,CSAQGTSYNEQYF
TRBV5-4,.,.,13,TRBJ2-7,TGTGCCAGCAGCCTGGACTTTATGAACGAGCAGTACTTC,CASSLDFMNEQYF
TRBV4-3,few,.,17,TRBJ2-3,TGCGCCAGCAGCCAAGGGAGGGGGCGAGGCCCCGGAAATACGCAGTATTTT,CASSQGRGRGPGNTQYF
TRBV6-5,.,.,13,TRBJ2-3,TGTGCCAGCCATAGAACAGGTTTAGATACGCAGTATTTT,CASHRTGLDTQYF
TRBV7-2,.,TRBD2,15,TRBJ2-3,TGTGCCAGCAGCTCAACGACTAGCGGCACAGATACGCAGTATTTT,CASSSTTSGTDTQYF